This TCR beta chain was captured in a study of CD8 T cells in Susac syndrome. Trimming took 1 base from V and 11 from J, leaving 20 bases between them. The V gene's germline CDR1 is SQVTM and CDR2 ANQGSEA. This CDR3 spans 14 amino acids. Random hexamers were used to reverse transcribe about 0.5 to 1 ug of RNA. One entry per CDR3 protein, called by TCRdb with MiXCR from the immunoSEQ multiplex PCR reads. The sample gives about 140,000 distinct CDR3 sequences, roughly 94% of which show up once; about 0.14% is in the top ten. The receptor's source is a human donor with Susac syndrome. The chain has TRBV29-1 and TRBJ1-1, with a tentative D call TRBD1 (5 bases). Material: CD4+ T cells from PBMCs. The CDR3 is CSVEARQLGFKAFF. The CDR3 DNA is TGCAGCGTTGAAGCTAGACAGCTCGGGTTCAAGGCTTTCTTT.